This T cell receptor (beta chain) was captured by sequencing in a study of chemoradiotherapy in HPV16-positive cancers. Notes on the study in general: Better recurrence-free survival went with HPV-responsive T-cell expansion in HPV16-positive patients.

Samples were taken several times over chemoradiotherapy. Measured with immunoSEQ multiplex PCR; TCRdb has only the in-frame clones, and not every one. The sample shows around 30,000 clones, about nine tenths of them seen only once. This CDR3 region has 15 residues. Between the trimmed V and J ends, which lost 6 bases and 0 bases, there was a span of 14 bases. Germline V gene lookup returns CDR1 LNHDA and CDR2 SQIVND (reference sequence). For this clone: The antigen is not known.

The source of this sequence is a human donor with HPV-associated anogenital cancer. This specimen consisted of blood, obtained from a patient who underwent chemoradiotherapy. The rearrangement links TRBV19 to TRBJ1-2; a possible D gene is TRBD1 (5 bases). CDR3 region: CASRTGLGANYGYTF. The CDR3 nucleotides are TGTGCCAGTAGGACGGGGCTCGGGGCTAACTATGGCTACACCTTC.